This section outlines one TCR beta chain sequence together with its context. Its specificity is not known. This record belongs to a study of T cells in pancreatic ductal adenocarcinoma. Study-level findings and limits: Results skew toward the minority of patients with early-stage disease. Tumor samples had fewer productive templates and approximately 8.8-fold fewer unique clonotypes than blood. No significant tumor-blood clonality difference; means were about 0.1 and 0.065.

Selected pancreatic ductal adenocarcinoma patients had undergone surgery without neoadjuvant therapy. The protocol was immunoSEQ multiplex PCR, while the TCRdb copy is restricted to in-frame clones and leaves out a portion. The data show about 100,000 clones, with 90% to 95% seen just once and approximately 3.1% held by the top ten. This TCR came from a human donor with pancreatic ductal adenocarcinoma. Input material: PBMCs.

Here the CDR3 DNA reads TGCAGCGTGTGGCTAGCGGGAGGGTCCTACGAGCAGTACTTC. Its translation is CSVWLAGGSYEQYF. This chain uses TRBV29-1 with TRBJ2-7; 12 bases map to TRBD2. V dropped 6 bases and J dropped 1; count of bases not matched to a gene: 4. The CDR3 extends over 14 amino acids. Germline assignment: CDR1 SQVTM and CDR2 ANQGSEA.